This is a list of T cell receptor beta chains from one sample in a study of tumor and adjacent non-tumor tissue in lung cancer. TCRdb re-called the multiplex PCR reads with MiXCR, one entry per CDR3 protein. The sample lists tens of thousands of distinct CDR3 sequences, around 60% occurring once. Sample: lung tumor tissue. Receptors were obtained from a man aged 50-60 years with non-small cell lung cancer. Both conserved end residues are part of each CDR3. A D gene is named only where the DNA matches it firmly. Size tells how often a clone was seen (once, few, many) or the class of an expanded clone, and some rows leave it out.

v_gene: TRBV6-5
j_gene: TRBJ2-4
abundance: .
d_gene: .
CDR3aa: CASRGSKNIQYF
CDR3nt: TGTGCCAGCCGGGGCAGCAAAAACATTCAGTACTTC

v_gene: TRBV14
j_gene: TRBJ2-5
abundance: many
d_gene: .
CDR3aa: CASSGGFKETQYF
CDR3nt: TGTGCCAGTTCTGGGGGGTTTAAAGAGACCCAGTACTTC

v_gene: TRBV29-1
j_gene: TRBJ2-6
abundance: .
d_gene: TRBD2
CDR3aa: CSVGEPGGANVLTF
CDR3nt: TGTAGCGTTGGAGAGCCCGGGGGGGCCAATGTCCTGACTTTC

v_gene: TRBV11-2
j_gene: TRBJ1-6
abundance: .
d_gene: TRBD1
CDR3aa: CASGFRTGVGSPLHF
CDR3nt: TGTGCCAGCGGCTTTAGGACAGGGGTAGGATCACCCCTCCACTTT

v_gene: TRBV10-2
j_gene: TRBJ2-1
abundance: .
d_gene: .
CDR3aa: CASRGAISMDDQFF
CDR3nt: TGCGCCAGCCGAGGGGCTATTAGCATGGATGATCAGTTCTTC

v_gene: TRBV20-1
j_gene: TRBJ2-2
abundance: .
d_gene: .
CDR3aa: CSARGGEGAVGELFF
CDR3nt: TGCAGTGCTAGAGGGGGTGAAGGGGCGGTCGGGGAGCTGTTTTTT

v_gene: TRBV12-3/TRBV12-4
j_gene: TRBJ1-1
abundance: many
d_gene: TRBD1
CDR3aa: CASRHLTQGATEAFF
CDR3nt: TGTGCCAGCCGTCACTTAACACAGGGGGCCACTGAAGCTTTCTTT

v_gene: TRBV5-6
j_gene: TRBJ2-5
abundance: many
d_gene: TRBD2
CDR3aa: CASSLFWTSGEETQYF
CDR3nt: TGTGCCAGCAGCTTGTTCTGGACTAGCGGCGAAGAGACCCAGTACTTC

v_gene: TRBV12-3/TRBV12-4
j_gene: TRBJ2-2
abundance: many
d_gene: .
CDR3aa: CASRRTATNTGELFF
CDR3nt: TGTGCCAGCAGACGGACAGCGACGAACACCGGGGAGCTGTTTTTT

v_gene: TRBV6-6
j_gene: TRBJ2-2
abundance: many
d_gene: .
CDR3aa: CASGRTSNTGELFF
CDR3nt: TGTGCCAGCGGTAGGACATCGAACACCGGGGAGCTGTTTTTT

v_gene: TRBV20-1
j_gene: TRBJ1-2
abundance: few
d_gene: .
CDR3aa: CSSQGLQGYTF
CDR3nt: TGCAGTTCACAGGGACTACAGGGCTACACCTTC

v_gene: TRBV11-2
j_gene: TRBJ2-3
abundance: once
d_gene: .
CDR3aa: CASSLYPGGDTQYF
CDR3nt: TGTGCCAGCAGCTTATACCCCGGAGGTGATACGCAGTATTTT

v_gene: TRBV6-6
j_gene: TRBJ2-1
abundance: once
d_gene: .
CDR3aa: CASSSLQGGDSEQFF
CDR3nt: TGCGCCAGCAGTTCCCTCCAGGGCGGAGACAGTGAGCAGTTCTTC

v_gene: TRBV6-5
j_gene: TRBJ2-7
abundance: .
d_gene: TRBD2
CDR3aa: CASRWPHRGGHEQYF
CDR3nt: TGTGCCAGCAGGTGGCCTCACCGGGGGGGCCACGAACAGTACTTC

v_gene: TRBV11-3
j_gene: TRBJ2-1
abundance: .
d_gene: .
CDR3aa: CTSSLAGASCNEQFF
CDR3nt: TGTACCAGCAGCTTGGCGGGGGCCTCCTGCAATGAGCAGTTCTTC

v_gene: TRBV2
j_gene: TRBJ1-4
abundance: few
d_gene: TRBD1
CDR3aa: CASGGQGNEKLFF
CDR3nt: TGTGCCAGCGGGGGACAGGGTAATGAAAAACTGTTTTTT

v_gene: TRBV6-5
j_gene: TRBJ2-2
abundance: .
d_gene: TRBD2
CDR3aa: CVTSYSDWTSRGYTGELFF
CDR3nt: TGTGTCACCAGTTACTCCGACTGGACTAGCAGGGGTTACACCGGGGAGCTGTTTTTT

v_gene: TRBV29-1
j_gene: TRBJ1-2
abundance: once
d_gene: TRBD1
CDR3aa: CSVWTGNYNYTF
CDR3nt: TGCAGCGTCTGGACAGGGAACTATAACTACACCTTC

v_gene: TRBV16
j_gene: TRBJ1-1
abundance: many
d_gene: .
CDR3aa: CASSQGGGEAFF
CDR3nt: TGTGCCAGCAGCCAAGGGGGCGGTGAAGCTTTCTTT

v_gene: TRBV12-3/TRBV12-4
j_gene: TRBJ2-1
abundance: many
d_gene: .
CDR3aa: CASSLRGPINEQFF
CDR3nt: TGTGCCAGCAGTTTGCGGGGGCCTATCAATGAGCAGTTCTTC

v_gene: TRBV19
j_gene: TRBJ1-1
abundance: .
d_gene: .
CDR3aa: CASSIVAENTEAFF
CDR3nt: TGTGCCAGTAGTATTGTAGCAGAGAACACTGAAGCTTTCTTT

v_gene: TRBV28
j_gene: TRBJ2-2
abundance: .
d_gene: TRBD2
CDR3aa: CASLSAGEGSVELFF
CDR3nt: TGTGCCAGCTTGTCAGCGGGAGAGGGGTCCGTGGAGCTGTTTTTT

v_gene: TRBV12-3/TRBV12-4
j_gene: TRBJ1-5
abundance: many
d_gene: .
CDR3aa: CASSLGQGGNQPQHF
CDR3nt: TGTGCCAGCAGTTTAGGGCAGGGAGGCAATCAGCCCCAGCATTTT

v_gene: TRBV5-5
j_gene: TRBJ1-3
abundance: .
d_gene: .
CDR3aa: CASSWVPGHGATGNTIYF
CDR3nt: TGTGCCAGTAGCTGGGTCCCGGGACACGGGGCGACTGGAAACACCATATATTTT

v_gene: TRBV29-1
j_gene: TRBJ1-1
abundance: many
d_gene: .
CDR3aa: CSVARQGTEAFF
CDR3nt: TGCAGCGTCGCCCGGCAGGGGACTGAAGCTTTCTTT

v_gene: TRBV20-1
j_gene: TRBJ2-7
abundance: few
d_gene: TRBD1
CDR3aa: CSARDLGSGTGFSSYEQYF
CDR3nt: TGCAGTGCTAGAGACCTAGGCTCCGGGACAGGATTCAGCTCCTACGAGCAGTACTTC

v_gene: TRBV6-1
j_gene: TRBJ1-4
abundance: .
d_gene: TRBD1
CDR3aa: CASSGALSGGTNDKLFF
CDR3nt: TGTGCCAGCAGTGGCGCTCTATCAGGGGGCACAAATGATAAACTGTTTTTT

v_gene: TRBV18
j_gene: TRBJ1-5
abundance: .
d_gene: .
CDR3aa: CASSPGTPNQPQHF
CDR3nt: TGTGCCAGCTCACCAGGGACACCAAATCAGCCCCAGCATTTT

v_gene: TRBV20-1
j_gene: TRBJ2-3
abundance: .
d_gene: .
CDR3aa: CSATTPSRCYTQYF
CDR3nt: TGCAGTGCTACGACCCCAAGTCGTTGTTATACGCAGTATTTT

v_gene: TRBV20-1
j_gene: TRBJ2-5
abundance: many
d_gene: .
CDR3aa: CSARLGQETQYF
CDR3nt: TGCAGTGCACGACTAGGGCAAGAGACCCAGTACTTC

v_gene: TRBV10-3
j_gene: TRBJ2-7
abundance: .
d_gene: .
CDR3aa: CAISEPHGDEQYF
CDR3nt: TGTGCCATCAGTGAGCCCCATGGGGACGAGCAGTACTTC

v_gene: TRBV7-8
j_gene: TRBJ1-2
abundance: .
d_gene: TRBD1
CDR3aa: CTSSQRTGTPDGYTF
CDR3nt: TGTACCAGCAGCCAAAGGACAGGGACTCCGGATGGCTACACCTTC

v_gene: TRBV5-4
j_gene: TRBJ2-5
abundance: .
d_gene: TRBD2
CDR3aa: CASSKASGGKETQYF
CDR3nt: TGTGCCAGCAGCAAGGCTAGCGGGGGAAAAGAGACCCAGTACTTC

v_gene: TRBV4-2
j_gene: TRBJ2-5
abundance: .
d_gene: .
CDR3aa: CASSRAGESQYF
CDR3nt: TGTGCCAGCAGCCGCGCAGGAGAGAGCCAATACTTC

v_gene: TRBV5-5
j_gene: TRBJ2-7
abundance: .
d_gene: .
CDR3aa: CASSSSWNIYEQYF
CDR3nt: TGTGCCAGCAGCTCGTCATGGAATATCTACGAGCAGTACTTC

v_gene: TRBV5-5
j_gene: TRBJ2-1
abundance: .
d_gene: TRBD2
CDR3aa: CASISSGASGTQFF
CDR3nt: TGTGCCAGCATCTCATCCGGGGCTAGCGGGACCCAGTTCTTC

v_gene: TRBV4-2
j_gene: TRBJ2-1
abundance: .
d_gene: .
CDR3aa: CASNQGQRSYNEQFF
CDR3nt: TGTGCCAGCAACCAAGGACAGAGATCCTACAATGAGCAGTTCTTC

v_gene: TRBV29-1
j_gene: TRBJ2-1
abundance: .
d_gene: TRBD2
CDR3aa: CIVEGAGGISYNEQFF
CDR3nt: TGCATCGTTGAGGGAGCGGGAGGGATCTCCTATAATGAGCAATTCTTC

v_gene: TRBV5-4
j_gene: TRBJ2-5
abundance: .
d_gene: .
CDR3aa: CVSSLYQETQYF
CDR3nt: TGTGTCAGCAGCTTGTACCAAGAGACCCAGTACTTC

v_gene: TRBV6-5
j_gene: TRBJ1-6
abundance: .
d_gene: .
CDR3aa: CASSRMHSPLHF
CDR3nt: TGTGCCAGCAGCCGCATGCATTCACCCCTCCACTTT

v_gene: TRBV10-1
j_gene: TRBJ2-4
abundance: many
d_gene: .
CDR3aa: CASSESGATKNIQYF
CDR3nt: TGCGCCAGCAGTGAGTCTGGTGCGACCAAAAACATTCAGTACTTC

v_gene: TRBV11-2
j_gene: TRBJ1-6
abundance: .
d_gene: .
CDR3aa: CVSTFSGHSYNSPLHF
CDR3nt: TGTGTCAGCACCTTCTCGGGACACAGCTATAATTCACCGCTCCACTTT

v_gene: TRBV30
j_gene: TRBJ1-1
abundance: .
d_gene: .
CDR3aa: CAWNTRSVNTQAFF
CDR3nt: TGTGCCTGGAATACCCGGTCGGTGAACACTCAAGCTTTCTTT

v_gene: TRBV4-1
j_gene: TRBJ2-1
abundance: many
d_gene: .
CDR3aa: CASSQGTFNEQFF
CDR3nt: TGCGCCAGCAGCCAAGGAACCTTCAATGAGCAGTTCTTC

v_gene: TRBV30
j_gene: TRBJ2-2
abundance: many
d_gene: .
CDR3aa: CACPFPENTGELFF
CDR3nt: TGTGCCTGCCCCTTCCCGGAAAACACCGGGGAGCTGTTTTTT

v_gene: TRBV6-5
j_gene: TRBJ1-5
abundance: .
d_gene: .
CDR3aa: CASSRTGSNRPQHF
CDR3nt: TGTGCCAGCAGTAGGACGGGTAGCAATCGGCCCCAGCATTTT

v_gene: TRBV29-1
j_gene: TRBJ2-3
abundance: many
d_gene: .
CDR3aa: CSVVQHTQYF
CDR3nt: TGCAGCGTTGTCCAACATACGCAGTATTTT

v_gene: TRBV6-1
j_gene: TRBJ1-2
abundance: many
d_gene: .
CDR3aa: CASSEKGKYYGYTF
CDR3nt: TGTGCCAGCAGTGAAAAGGGGAAGTATTATGGCTACACCTTC

v_gene: TRBV29-1
j_gene: TRBJ1-2
abundance: many
d_gene: .
CDR3aa: CSVEDRSGGYTF
CDR3nt: TGCAGCGTTGAAGACCGATCTGGGGGCTACACCTTC